Following are 31 T cell receptor beta chains from one sample sequenced in a study of OX40 agonist ivuxolimab in advanced cancers. Sequencing used immunoSEQ multiplex PCR; TCRdb keeps in-frame clones, though not all of them. The data show some 70,000 clones, 82% seen once. Sequenced here: CD4+ or CD8+ T cells sorted from blood, sampled in a trial of the OX40 agonist ivuxolimab. All receptors come from an adult with an advanced solid tumor such as melanoma, head and neck, liver or kidney cancer.

This sequence joins TRBV28 and TRBJ1-6; no reliable D call. Germline V gene sequence: CDR1 MDHEN, CDR2 SYDVKM. This CDR3 is 12 amino acids long. Trimming left V 0 bases short and J 10 bases short, with 4 bases between. CDR3 sequence (DNA): TGTGCCAGCAGTTTATGGGGGTCACCCCTCCACTTT. It encodes CASSLWGSPLHF.

The chain uses TRBV12-5 and TRBJ2-3; TRBD1 agrees at 9 bases. V shed 4 bases and J 3 bases; nucleotides not matched to a gene: 8. In germline, CDR1 is LGHNT, CDR2 FRNRAP. The CDR3 has 16 residues. The CDR3 spells CASGWGTGSLTDTQYF. The DNA of the CDR3 is TGTGCTAGTGGTTGGGGGACAGGGAGTCTAACAGATACGCAGTATTTT. The variable domain in full, with the rest retrieved from reference TRBV12-5 and TRBJ2-3, is DARVTQTPRHKVTEMGQEVTMRCQPILGHNTVFWYRQTMMQGLELLAYFRNRAPLDDSGMPKDRFSAEMPDATLATLKIQPSEPRDSAVYFCASGWGTGSLTDTQYFGPGTRLTVL.

The rearrangement links TRBV5-1 to TRBJ1-4; tentatively, D is TRBD1 (5 bases). V lost 4 bases to trimming and J lost 7 bases, with 20 bases between them. The CDR3 sequence is 16 residues long. The V gene's germline CDR1 is SGHRS and CDR2 YFSETQ. The CDR3 DNA sequence: TGCGCCAGCAGCCTGGCCTTGACAGAAGGAGGTGAAAAACTGTTTTTT. Translating gives CASSLALTEGGEKLFF.

This rearrangement joins TRBV9 to TRBJ2-2; 8 bases agree with TRBD2. V was clipped by 3 bases and J by 4 bases; unmatched bases: 5. Germline V gene data show CDR1 as SGDLS and CDR2 as YYNGEE. This CDR3 spans 15 amino acids. The CDR3 sequence: CASSAGTRATGELFF. Here the CDR3 DNA reads TGTGCCAGCAGCGCCGGGACTAGAGCCACCGGGGAGCTGTTTTTT.

This rearrangement joins TRBV18 to TRBJ2-1, with D possibly being TRBD1 (6 bases). V gave up 5 bases and J gave up 6 bases, with 11 bases separating them. The CDR3 is made up of 13 amino acids. Germline CDR1 is KGHSH and CDR2 is LQKENI. This chain's CDR3 is CASSTTGSNEQFF. CDR3 sequence (DNA): TGTGCCAGCTCAACCACAGGGTCCAATGAGCAGTTCTTC.

The J gene is TRBJ2-1, the V gene TRBV9, with D maybe TRBD2 (6 bases). Trimming shortened V by 5 bases and J by 5 bases, and 14 bases separated the two germline ends. The germline CDR1 and CDR2 sequences are SGDLS and YYNGEE. This CDR3 comprises 14 residues. The CDR3 reads CASSGGRRDNEQFF. CDR3 nucleotide sequence: TGTGCCAGCAGTGGGGGGAGACGCGACAATGAGCAGTTCTTC.

J is TRBJ1-1 and V is TRBV2, with D hard to call. This CDR3 region has 13 residues. Germline loops: CDR1 SNHLY, CDR2 FYNNEI. V lost 6 bases, J lost 1 base, and 9 bases lay in between. CDR3 loop: CASRVDGNTEAFF. CDR3 in DNA: TGTGCCAGCAGGGTGGACGGGAACACTGAAGCTTTCTTT.

V and J are TRBV5-6 and TRBJ2-3, with TRBD2 matching 9 bases. This CDR3 is built from 18 residues. The germline gives CDR1 SGHDT, CDR2 YYEEEE. V lost 4 bases and J lost 3; bases outside the gene matches: 15. The CDR3 DNA reads TGTGCCAGCAGCAGGTTGAGTAGCGGGAGCATCGTAACAGATACGCAGTATTTT. Its protein is CASSRLSSGSIVTDTQYF.

V is TRBV4-3 and J is TRBJ1-2, with D hard to call. Germline CDR1 is LGHNA and CDR2 is YSLEER. The CDR3 extends over 12 amino acids. V was clipped by 0 bases and J by 6 bases, with 5 bases between them. The CDR3 spells CASSQDGDGYTF. In DNA, the CDR3 is TGCGCCAGCAGCCAAGATGGGGATGGCTACACCTTC.

V usage is TRBV5-4 and J usage is TRBJ2-7; 8 nucleotides line up with TRBD2. J was trimmed by 7 bases and V by 1 base; bases with no gene match: 10. This CDR3 contains 15 residues. Germline V CDR1 and CDR2: SGHNT, YYREEE (reference sequence). CDR3 sequence (DNA): TGTGCCAGCAGCTTGCGGCTAGCGGGCCGGAAGGAGCAGTACTTC. It encodes CASSLRLAGRKEQYF.

The chain employs TRBV4-1 and TRBJ2-1, with 11 bases fitting TRBD2. This CDR3 is 17 amino acids long. The junction had 13 bases not matched to a gene; V was cut back by 5 bases and J by 7 bases. Germline lookup yields CDR1 MGHRA and CDR2 YSYEKL. CDR3: CASSFSYVAGGQNEQFF. In DNA form, the CDR3 reads TGCGCCAGCAGCTTTAGTTATGTAGCGGGAGGGCAGAATGAGCAGTTCTTC.

This chain joins TRBV19 and TRBJ2-5; D is possibly TRBD2 (5 bases). The length of the CDR3 is 13 residues. Trimming removed 5 bases at V and 5 bases at J, with 12 bases between. CDR1 is LNHDA, CDR2 SQIVND, per germline (reference sequence). In nucleotides, the CDR3 is TGTGCCAGTAGTGACTACATGGGGGAGACCCAGTACTTC. This gives the protein CASSDYMGETQYF.

The chain has TRBV28 and TRBJ1-4; TRBD1 aligns across 8 bases. J gave up 15 bases and V 8 bases, and 8 bases lay outside the gene matches. CDR1 MDHEN and CDR2 SYDVKM come from the germline V gene. This CDR3 has 11 residues. This chain's CDR3 is CASEDRESLFF. CDR3 nucleotides: TGTGCCAGCGAGGACAGGGAATCTTTGTTTTTT.

The chain employs TRBV2 and TRBJ1-5; D perhaps matches TRBD1 (5 bases). This CDR3 region has 13 residues. The germline V and J ends were trimmed by 7 bases and 5 bases, with 12 bases remaining between them. The V gene's germline CDR1 is SNHLY and CDR2 FYNNEI. DNA of the CDR3: TGTGCCAGCATCGCAGGGTCGGATCAGCCCCAGCATTTT. This gives the protein CASIAGSDQPQHF.

This chain joins TRBV19 and TRBJ2-3; 7 bases are a match to TRBD1. Trimming at V came to 1 base and at J to 2 bases, leaving 6 bases not matched to a gene. Germline V lookup: CDR1 LNHDA, CDR2 SQIVND (reference sequence). There are 16 residues in the CDR3. The chain's CDR3 is CASSIARGQLTDTQYF. CDR3 in DNA: TGTGCCAGTAGTATAGCTAGGGGACAGCTCACAGATACGCAGTATTTT.

V usage is TRBV18 and J usage is TRBJ2-3; D uncertain. Germline-derived CDR1 and CDR2 are KGHSH and LQKENI. With 5 bases removed from V and 5 bases from J, the gap between germline ends came to 11 bases. The CDR3 length is 13 residues. CDR3 in DNA: TGTGCCAGCTCAACCCAGTCGGGAGATACGCAGTATTTT. Amino acids: CASSTQSGDTQYF. Filled out from reference TRBV18 and TRBJ2-3, the complete variable domain reads NAGVMQNPRHLVRRRGQEARLRCSPMKGHSHVYWYRQLPEEGLKFMVYLQKENIIDESGMPKERFSAEFPKEGPSILRIQQVVRGDSAAYFCASSTQSGDTQYFGPGTRLTVL.

V is TRBV2 and J is TRBJ1-1; 9 bases map to TRBD1. The CDR3 spans 17 residues. Germline CDR1 reads SNHLY; CDR2 reads FYNNEI. V lost 4 bases and J lost 0; bases outside the gene matches: 9. CDR3 nucleotide sequence: TGTGCCAGCAGTGGCTCGACAGGGGGGTTGTTGAACACTGAAGCTTTCTTT. Translated, it gives CASSGSTGGLLNTEAFF.

This chain links TRBV28 with TRBJ1-5; no definite D call. Germline loops: CDR1 MDHEN, CDR2 SYDVKM. The CDR3 length is 13 residues. Trimming took off 6 bases at V and 3 bases at J, with 9 bases between the two ends. CDR3 sequence (DNA): TGTGCCAGCAGAGGACGGCACAATCAGCCCCAGCATTTT. Translation: CASRGRHNQPQHF.

This chain uses TRBV7-6 with TRBJ2-3; TRBD2 aligns across 9 bases. With V trimmed by 5 bases and J by 0 bases, 6 bases remained unmatched. Germline values: CDR1 SGHVS, CDR2 FNYEAQ. CDR3 length: 16 residues. The CDR3 nucleotides are TGTGCCAGCAGCCCGGGGACTAGCTGGAGCACAGATACGCAGTATTTT. Translated, it gives CASSPGTSWSTDTQYF.

The chain employs TRBV2 and TRBJ1-5, with 7 bases lining up with TRBD1. Per germline, CDR1 SNHLY and CDR2 FYNNEI. There are 15 residues in the CDR3. The CDR3 loop reads CASGGRQGGNQPQHF. The CDR3 nucleotides read TGTGCGAGTGGGGGGAGACAGGGCGGAAATCAGCCCCAGCATTTT.

This chain connects TRBV6-6 to TRBJ1-2; tentatively, D is TRBD1 (5 bases). V was clipped by 2 bases and J by 7 bases, with 17 bases between them. This CDR3 region has 15 residues. Germline-derived CDR1 and CDR2 are MNHNY and SVGAGI (reference sequence). As DNA, the CDR3 is TGTGCCAGCAGTTACCATGGGGGGAGCCCCCCTGGCTACACCTTC. It codes for CASSYHGGSPPGYTF.

The chain employs TRBV7-9 and TRBJ1-6; D may be TRBD1 (6 bases). CDR3 length: 13 residues. Trimming pared 11 bases from V and 7 bases from J, leaving 15 bases between. Per germline, CDR1 SEHNR and CDR2 FQNEAQ (reference sequence). The CDR3 coding sequence is TGTGCCGCGGGACACCGGGAGAATTCACCCCTCCACTTT. It is translated as CAAGHRENSPLHF.

J is TRBJ1-5 and V is TRBV5-1; 9 positions agree with TRBD1. CDR1 is SGHRS and CDR2 is YFSETQ in the germline V gene. This CDR3 region has 15 residues. Trimming cost V 2 bases and J 6 bases; bases outside gene matches: 6. The chain's CDR3 is CASSLTGGRSQPQHF. The CDR3 DNA follows: TGCGCCAGCAGCTTAACAGGGGGCAGGAGTCAGCCCCAGCATTTT.

This chain uses TRBV18 with TRBJ2-7; D ambiguous. Germline V gives CDR1 KGHSH, CDR2 LQKENI. CDR3 length equals 14 residues. With 1 base removed from V and 1 base from J, the gap between germline ends came to 8 bases. The CDR3 DNA is TGTGCCAGCTCACCACTTGAGAATTCCTACGAGCAGTACTTC. Amino acids: CASSPLENSYEQYF.

The sample holds many counts of this clone. The rearrangement joins TRBV12-2 to TRBJ1-5. TRBV12-2 is labeled a pseudogene. The CDR3 has 15 residues. The DNA of the CDR3 is TGTGCAAGTCGCTTAATCGAAGGCCCCAATCAGCCCCAGCATTTT. This translates into CASRLIEGPNQPQHF.

In this sample, this clone turned up once. The rearrangement joins TRBV4-3 to TRBJ2-1; weak D call: TRBD1 (8 bases). Trimming removed 4 bases at V and 10 bases at J, with 17 bases between. There are 14 residues in the CDR3. The V gene's germline CDR1 is LGHNA and CDR2 YSLEER. This chain's CDR3 is CASSPRGQGGEQFF. For the CDR3, the DNA is TGCGCCAGCAGCCCAAGAGGACAGGGAGGGGAGCAGTTCTTC.

V usage is TRBV2 and J usage is TRBJ1-2; D unclear. Germline V CDR1 and CDR2: SNHLY, FYNNEI. Trimming pared 5 bases from V and 13 bases from J, leaving 11 bases between. The CDR3 consists of 10 residues. The CDR3 loop is CASSTGRSTF. In nucleotides, the CDR3 is TGTGCCAGCAGTACCGGCAGGAGCACCTTC.

This clone was observed once. The V gene is TRBV6-5, the J gene TRBJ2-1, with 7 bases lining up with TRBD1. The CDR3 contains 15 residues. V dropped 5 bases and J dropped 0; count of bases not matched to a gene: 4. Looked up from germline, CDR1 is MNHEY and CDR2 is SVGAGI. The CDR3 protein is CASSRDRSSYNEQFF. The CDR3 DNA follows: TGTGCCAGCAGTCGGGACAGAAGCTCCTACAATGAGCAGTTCTTC.

The chain couples TRBV7-6 to TRBJ1-2; D is possibly TRBD1 (6 bases). Trimming shortened V by 3 bases and J by 3 bases, and 11 bases separated the two germline ends. Germline CDR1 and CDR2: SGHVS and FNYEAQ. This CDR3 is 14 amino acids long. CDR3 nucleotide sequence: TGTGCCAGCAGCTTTGGCAGGGGCGACTATGGCTACACCTTC. Translated: CASSFGRGDYGYTF.

This clone has a single count. An end of the junction does not agree with germline; a read error may underlie this. This rearrangement joins TRBV6-1 to TRBJ2-2; TRBD1 matches at 7 bases. The CDR3 is 13 amino acids. The germline gives CDR1 MNHNS, CDR2 SASEGT. CDR3 protein: CAGSERGPGELFF. In DNA, the CDR3 is TGTGCCGGCAGTGAAAGGGGGCCGGGGGAGCTGTTTTTT.

The chain links TRBV6-6 to TRBJ2-7; tentatively, D is TRBD2 (6 bases). The germline V and J ends were trimmed by 2 bases and 2 bases, with 10 bases remaining between them. The CDR3 has 14 residues. CDR1 MNHNY and CDR2 SVGAGI come from the germline V gene (reference sequence). Here the CDR3 DNA reads TGTGCCAGCAGTTACGGGCGGGACGCCTACGAGCAGTACGTC. Protein: CASSYGRDAYEQYV.